A selection of T cell receptor beta chains follows, all from one sample in a study of cytomegalovirus exposure and HLA in healthy donors. The assay was immunoSEQ multiplex PCR, and TCRdb's table has in-frame clones only and misses some. Recorded for this sample: 100,000 to 150,000 clones. The material sequenced was PBMCs. The receptors were gathered from a young man in good health and CMV-seronegative. Each CDR3 is given with its conserved first and last residue. D genes are given only for firm matches.

>TRBJ2-5|-|TRBV10-2
CASTYQETQYF
TGCGCCAGCACGTACCAAGAGACCCAGTACTTC
>TRBJ1-5|TRBD1|TRBV2
CASSGGTGQGQPQHF
TGTGCCAGCAGTGGCGGGACAGGGCAGGGACAGCCCCAGCATTTT
>TRBJ1-3|-|TRBV5-1
CASSTGGGTGNTIYF
TGCGCCAGCAGCACGGGGGGGGGAACTGGAAACACCATATATTTT
>TRBJ1-3|-|TRBV11-3
CASSFQGPGNTIYF
TGTGCCAGCAGCTTCCAGGGGCCCGGAAACACCATATATTTT
>TRBJ2-1|TRBD2|TRBV4-2
CASSLGLASAEFF
TGTGCCAGCAGCCTGGGACTAGCTTCTGCGGAGTTCTTC
>TRBJ1-5|TRBD1|TRBV6-5
CASRSDRGGNQPQHF
TGTGCCAGCAGGTCCGACAGGGGAGGGAATCAGCCCCAGCATTTT
>TRBJ1-1|-|TRBV7-9
CASSLMTDLTEAFF
TGTGCCAGCAGCTTAATGACAGATCTCACTGAAGCTTTCTTT
>TRBJ2-2|-|TRBV2
CASSDVPRTGELFF
TGTGCCAGCAGTGACGTTCCGAGAACCGGGGAGCTGTTTTTT
>TRBJ2-5|-|TRBV11-2
CASSLDPVRRETQYF
TGTGCCAGCAGCTTAGATCCGGTCCGCCGGGAGACCCAGTACTTC
>TRBJ1-1|-|TRBV6-1
CASSERVNTEAFF
TGTGCCAGCAGTGAAAGAGTAAACACTGAAGCTTTCTTT
>TRBJ2-2|-|TRBV28
CASSLAGTPGELFF
TGTGCCAGCAGTTTAGCGGGTACACCGGGGGAGCTGTTTTTT
>TRBJ2-2|TRBD2|TRBV27
CASRPSGSTGELFF
TGTGCCAGCAGACCTAGCGGGAGCACCGGGGAGCTGTTTTTT
>TRBJ2-3|-|TRBV19
CASSIGGAGATDTQYF
TGTGCCAGTAGTATAGGTGGGGCAGGAGCCACAGATACGCAGTATTTT
>TRBJ2-7|TRBD1|TRBV11-1
CASSLVGTGSSYEQYF
TGTGCCAGCAGCTTAGTCGGGACAGGGAGCTCCTACGAGCAGTACTTC
>TRBJ2-7|TRBD2|TRBV28
CASTVGGIHYEQYF
TGTGCCAGCACCGTGGGGGGGATCCACTACGAGCAGTACTTC
>TRBJ1-2|TRBD1|TRBV5-4
CASSPPGQETYGYTF
TGTGCCAGCAGCCCACCGGGACAGGAAACCTATGGCTACACCTTC
>TRBJ1-5|-|TRBV7-6
CASSLVEGKQPQHF
TGTGCCAGCAGCTTAGTCGAGGGAAAGCAGCCCCAGCATTTT
>TRBJ1-1|TRBD1|TRBV19
CASSLWTGGRNTEAFF
TGTGCCAGTAGTCTATGGACAGGGGGACGGAACACTGAAGCTTTCTTT
>TRBJ1-4|-|TRBV2
CASWGLGTNEKLFF
TGTGCCAGCTGGGGGCTGGGGACTAATGAAAAACTGTTTTTT
>TRBJ2-7|-|TRBV2
CASNGYEQYF
TGTGCCAGCAACGGTTACGAGCAGTACTTC
>TRBJ2-7|TRBD1|TRBV28
CASSLGTGYEQYF
TGTGCCAGCAGTTTGGGGACAGGGTACGAGCAGTACTTC
>TRBJ2-2|TRBD2|TRBV7-2
CASSSAPTSGGATGELFF
TGTGCCAGCAGCTCGGCCCCTACAAGCGGGGGGGCCACCGGGGAGCTGTTTTTT
>TRBJ1-4|-|TRBV5-6
CASSLDRAGATNEKLFF
TGTGCCAGCAGCTTGGACAGGGCGGGGGCAACTAATGAAAAACTGTTTTTT
>TRBJ2-7|-|TRBV27
CASRRASGNYEQYF
TGTGCCAGCAGAAGGGCCAGCGGCAACTACGAGCAGTACTTC
>TRBJ2-1|-|TRBV5-1
CASSFYWDSHRNEQFF
TGCGCCAGCAGCTTTTATTGGGACTCCCATAGAAATGAGCAGTTCTTC
>TRBJ2-3|-|TRBV7-3
CASSPTASSDTQYF
TGTGCCAGCAGCCCTACCGCTAGCTCAGATACGCAGTATTTT
>TRBJ1-1|TRBD1|TRBV7-3
CASSRDRATEAFF
TGTGCCAGCAGCCGAGACAGGGCCACTGAAGCTTTCTTT
>TRBJ2-1|TRBD2|TRBV9
CASSTRQGGRELAGGTEQFF
TGTGCCAGCAGCACCCGACAGGGAGGTCGAGAACTAGCGGGAGGGACTGAGCAGTTCTTC
>TRBJ2-5|-|TRBV28
CASSPGDRSQETQYF
TGTGCCAGCAGTCCGGGGGACAGATCCCAAGAGACCCAGTACTTC
>TRBJ2-7|TRBD1|TRBV27
CASSWRQGYAQYF
TGTGCCAGCAGTTGGAGACAGGGATATGCGCAGTACTTC
>TRBJ1-2|-|TRBV15
CATSRDLGTHYGYTF
TGTGCCACCAGCAGAGATCTCGGGACACACTATGGCTACACCTTC
>TRBJ2-7|-|TRBV4-3
CASSLGGGPAYEQYF
TGCGCCAGCAGCCTCGGAGGAGGGCCGGCCTACGAGCAGTACTTC
>TRBJ2-5|-|TRBV6-5
CASSPSASGSQYF
TGTGCCAGCAGTCCCAGTGCTTCGGGGTCCCAGTACTTC
>TRBJ1-6|-|TRBV7-2
CASSLAQGHSNSPLHF
TGTGCCAGCAGCTTAGCCCAGGGCCATTCTAATTCACCCCTCCACTTT
>TRBJ1-1|-|TRBV4-3
CASSLGPTGRVLNTEAFF
TGCGCCAGCAGCTTAGGGCCGACAGGAAGGGTCTTGAACACTGAAGCTTTCTTT
>TRBJ1-1|-|TRBV30
CAWSNRGPEAFF
TGTGCCTGGAGTAATAGGGGTCCTGAAGCTTTCTTT
>TRBJ2-7|-|TRBV4-1
CASSQEAGKGYYEQYF
TGCGCCAGCAGCCAAGAAGCAGGGAAAGGGTACTACGAGCAGTACTTC